This T cell receptor (beta chain) was observed in a study of cytomegalovirus exposure and HLA in healthy donors. In the PCR, 60 Vbeta and 13 Jbeta primers were used. Assay used: immunoSEQ multiplex PCR; TCRdb lists only in-frame clones, some missing. The table lists around 140,000 clones, approximately 82% of them singletons, with approximately 1.6% in the top ten. CDR3 length: 14 residues. V trimming: 9 bases; J trimming: 2 bases; junction bases outside the gene matches: 6. Germline assignment: CDR1 MNHNS and CDR2 SASEGT. Details on this clone: The sample contains more than one DNA sequence encoding this CDR3.

The sample taken for sequencing was PBMCs. This sequence originates from a female donor in good health and CMV-seronegative. The genes are TRBV6-1 and TRBJ2-5; 10 positions match TRBD2. The CDR3 loop is CASSSGSTQETQYF. The CDR3, as DNA: TGTGCCAGTTCTAGCGGGAGTACTCAAGAGACCCAGTACTTC.